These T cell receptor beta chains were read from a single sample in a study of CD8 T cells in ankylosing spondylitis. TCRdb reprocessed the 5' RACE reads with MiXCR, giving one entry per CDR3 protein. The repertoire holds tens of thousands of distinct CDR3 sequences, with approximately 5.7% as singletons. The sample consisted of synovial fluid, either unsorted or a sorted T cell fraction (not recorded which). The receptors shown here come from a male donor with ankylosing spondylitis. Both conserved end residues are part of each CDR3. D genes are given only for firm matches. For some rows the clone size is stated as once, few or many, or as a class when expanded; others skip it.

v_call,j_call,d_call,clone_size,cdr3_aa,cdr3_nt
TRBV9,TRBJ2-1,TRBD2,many,CASSVVAGGVQFF,TGTGCCAGCAGCGTAGTTGCGGGAGGGGTGCAGTTCTTC
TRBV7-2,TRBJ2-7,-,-,CASSLVGGGSSYEQYF,TGTGCCAGCAGCTTAGTGGGGGGCGGGAGCTCCTACGAGCAGTACTTC
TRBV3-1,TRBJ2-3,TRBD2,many,CASSRRTSGVTDTQYF,TGTGCCAGCAGCCGGAGGACTAGCGGGGTCACAGATACGCAGTATTTT
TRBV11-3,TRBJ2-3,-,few,CASSLVASTDTQYF,TGTGCCAGCAGCTTAGTGGCTAGCACAGATACGCAGTATTTT
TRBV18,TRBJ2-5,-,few,CASSPQSYQETQYF,TGTGCCAGCTCACCACAGTCGTACCAAGAGACCCAGTACTTC
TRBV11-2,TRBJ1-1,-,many,CASSLVGIAGDLGPAFF,TGTGCCAGCAGCTTAGTTGGAATTGCTGGTGATCTTGGGCCAGCTTTCTTT
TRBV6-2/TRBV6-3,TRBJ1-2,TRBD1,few,CASRRTGENGYTF,TGTGCCAGCAGACGTACAGGGGAGAATGGCTACACCTTC
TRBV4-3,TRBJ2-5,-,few,CASSQDYGRQETQYF,TGCGCCAGCAGCCAAGATTACGGCAGGCAAGAGACCCAGTACTTC
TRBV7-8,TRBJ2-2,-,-,CASRETSNQGGGELFF,TGTGCCAGCAGGGAAACTAGCAACCAAGGGGGCGGGGAGCTGTTTTTT
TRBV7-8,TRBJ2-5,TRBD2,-,CASSAEGFTGGQQETQYF,TGTGCCAGCAGCGCCGAGGGGTTCACGGGAGGCCAACAAGAGACCCAGTACTTC
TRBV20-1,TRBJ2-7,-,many,CSARDPARPYEQYF,TGCAGTGCTAGAGATCCGGCTAGGCCCTACGAGCAGTACTTC
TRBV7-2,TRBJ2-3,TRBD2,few,CASSLAPLAGGPHTQYF,TGTGCCAGCAGCTTAGCGCCCCTAGCGGGAGGGCCTCATACGCAGTATTTT
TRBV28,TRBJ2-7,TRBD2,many,CASSFRPREGFGKTYEQYF,TGTGCCAGCAGTTTCCGGCCTAGGGAGGGGTTCGGGAAAACCTACGAGCAGTACTTC
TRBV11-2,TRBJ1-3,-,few,CASSPSGNTIYF,TGTGCCAGCAGTCCCTCTGGAAACACCATATATTTT
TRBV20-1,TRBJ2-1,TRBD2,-,CSARGGLREHRGESYNEQFF,TGCAGTGCGCGAGGAGGACTGCGGGAGCATCGCGGAGAGTCCTACAATGAGCAGTTCTTC
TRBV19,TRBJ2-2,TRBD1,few,CASSTPATGSGELFF,TGTGCCAGTAGTACCCCCGCGACAGGGTCCGGGGAGCTGTTTTTT
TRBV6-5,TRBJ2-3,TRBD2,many,CASSYSPVAGGGTDTQYF,TGTGCCAGCAGTTACTCGCCCGTAGCGGGAGGGGGCACAGATACGCAGTATTTT
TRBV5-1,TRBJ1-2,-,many,CASSLDSPIIGYTF,TGCGCCAGCAGCTTGGACAGCCCGATCATCGGCTACACCTTC
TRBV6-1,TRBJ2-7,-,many,CASSTVEQYF,TGTGCCAGCAGTACGGTCGAGCAGTACTTC
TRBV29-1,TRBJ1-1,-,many,CSAGRQLAEAFF,TGCAGCGCTGGTCGGCAGCTAGCTGAAGCTTTCTTT
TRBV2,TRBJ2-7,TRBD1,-,CASSGPGTGVYEQYF,TGTGCCAGCAGTGGTCCCGGGACAGGGGTTTACGAGCAGTACTTC
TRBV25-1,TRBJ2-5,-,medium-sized,CASSAPAIQETQYF,TGTGCCAGCAGTGCTCCAGCGATACAAGAGACCCAGTACTTC
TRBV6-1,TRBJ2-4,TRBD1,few,CASRQDRRNIQYF,TGTGCCAGCAGGCAGGACAGGCGAAACATTCAGTACTTC
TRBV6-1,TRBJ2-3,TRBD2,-,CASRETSATDTQYF,TGTGCCAGCAGGGAGACTAGCGCCACAGATACGCAGTATTTT
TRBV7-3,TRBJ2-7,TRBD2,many,CASSLRGKSSGRGYEQYF,TGTGCCAGCAGCTTAAGAGGGAAGAGTAGCGGGAGGGGCTACGAGCAGTACTTC
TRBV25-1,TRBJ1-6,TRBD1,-,CASSDDRGLQSPLHF,TGTGCCAGCAGCGATGACAGGGGGCTACAATCACCCCTCCACTTT
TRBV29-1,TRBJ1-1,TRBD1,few,CSVKTGGETEAFF,TGCAGCGTAAAAACAGGGGGTGAAACTGAAGCTTTCTTT
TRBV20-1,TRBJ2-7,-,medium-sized,CSAKPLRSGGSYEQYF,TGCAGTGCTAAGCCCCTCAGGAGCGGCGGTTCCTACGAGCAGTACTTC
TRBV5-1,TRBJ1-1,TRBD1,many,CASTMDRGRTEAFF,TGCGCCAGCACCATGGACAGGGGGCGCACTGAAGCTTTCTTT
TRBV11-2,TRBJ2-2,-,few,CASSLRDALPGELFF,TGTGCCAGCAGCTTACGGGACGCCTTACCCGGGGAGCTGTTTTTT
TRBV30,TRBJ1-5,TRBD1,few,CAWSRDRDFTYSNQPQHF,TGTGCCTGGAGCCGGGACAGAGACTTTACTTATAGCAATCAGCCCCAGCATTTT
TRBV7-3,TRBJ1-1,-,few,CASSSELVQPFTEAFF,TGTGCCAGCAGCTCCGAACTGGTACAGCCTTTCACTGAAGCTTTCTTT
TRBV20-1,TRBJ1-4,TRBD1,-,CSARPRGTGDEKLFF,TGCAGTGCTAGACCTCGTGGGACAGGGGATGAAAAACTGTTTTTT
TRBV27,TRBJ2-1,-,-,CASSSSFHNEQFF,TGTGCCAGCAGTTCGAGCTTCCACAATGAGCAGTTCTTC
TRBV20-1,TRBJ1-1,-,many,CSARGGPVNTEAFF,TGCAGTGCTAGGGGGGGTCCGGTGAACACTGAAGCTTTCTTT
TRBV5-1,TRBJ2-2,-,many,CASSSRDTGELFF,TGCGCCAGCAGCTCCAGGGACACCGGGGAGCTGTTTTTT
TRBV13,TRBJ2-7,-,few,CASSGRGRGSYEQYF,TGTGCCAGCAGCGGGCGGGGGCGAGGCTCCTACGAGCAGTACTTC
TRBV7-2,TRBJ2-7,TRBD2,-,CASSFPGGGPYEQYF,TGTGCCAGCAGCTTTCCCGGGGGGGGACCCTACGAGCAGTACTTC
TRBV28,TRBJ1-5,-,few,CASSLGPARGQPQHF,TGTGCCAGCAGTTTAGGTCCAGCCCGGGGGCAGCCCCAGCATTTT
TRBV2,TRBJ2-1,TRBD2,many,CASKGTSVGEQFF,TGTGCCAGCAAGGGGACTAGCGTGGGGGAGCAGTTCTTC
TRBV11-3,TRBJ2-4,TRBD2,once,CASSLGGLANIQYF,TGTGCCAGCAGCTTAGGGGGACTAGCAAACATTCAGTACTTC
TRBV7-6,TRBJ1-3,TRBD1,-,CASSLSGTVSGNTIYF,TGTGCCAGCAGCTTATCCGGGACAGTATCAGGAAACACCATATATTTT
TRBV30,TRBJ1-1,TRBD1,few,CAWNRQGVGTEAFF,TGTGCCTGGAACCGACAGGGGGTGGGCACTGAAGCTTTCTTT
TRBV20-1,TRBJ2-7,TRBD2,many,CSARDRLAGVTYEQYF,TGCAGTGCTAGAGATCGCCTAGCGGGGGTCACCTACGAGCAGTACTTC
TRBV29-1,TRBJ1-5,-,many,CSVETGTGQPQHF,TGCAGCGTTGAAACAGGGACGGGTCAGCCCCAGCATTTT
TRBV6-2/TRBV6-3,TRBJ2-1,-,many,CASRHRESSYNEQFF,TGTGCCAGCAGGCACAGGGAGAGCTCCTACAATGAGCAGTTCTTC
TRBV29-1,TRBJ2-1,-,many,CSGDLGGHNEQFF,TGCAGCGGAGACCTCGGGGGCCACAATGAGCAGTTCTTC
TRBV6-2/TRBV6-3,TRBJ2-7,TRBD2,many,CASHYGLAAVREQYF,TGTGCCAGCCATTACGGGCTAGCGGCTGTACGCGAGCAGTACTTC
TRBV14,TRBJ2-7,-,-,CASSQVFLAEQYF,TGTGCCAGCAGCCAAGTTTTCCTTGCCGAGCAGTACTTC
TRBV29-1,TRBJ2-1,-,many,CSVTGTLGVTYNEQFF,TGCAGCGTCACCGGGACATTAGGTGTGACCTACAATGAGCAGTTCTTC
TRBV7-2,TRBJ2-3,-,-,CASSQDSGTDTQYF,TGTGCCAGCAGCCAGGACTCGGGCACAGATACGCAGTATTTT
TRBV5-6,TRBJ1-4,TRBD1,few,CASSLAARTGYVPTNEKLFF,TGTGCCAGCAGCTTGGCCGCCCGGACAGGGTACGTTCCGACTAATGAAAAACTGTTTTTT
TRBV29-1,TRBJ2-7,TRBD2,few,CSVRRERYEQYF,TGCAGCGTTCGGCGGGAGAGGTACGAGCAGTACTTC
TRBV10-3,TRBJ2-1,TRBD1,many,CAISYLQGSSYNEQFF,TGTGCCATCAGTTACTTACAGGGGAGCTCCTACAATGAGCAGTTCTTC
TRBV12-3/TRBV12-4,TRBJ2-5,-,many,CASSSSVQETQYF,TGTGCCAGCAGTTCTAGCGTCCAAGAGACCCAGTACTTC
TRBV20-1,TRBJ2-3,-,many,CSASVVGADTQYF,TGCAGTGCTAGTGTGGTGGGTGCGGATACGCAGTATTTT
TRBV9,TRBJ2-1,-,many,CASSEGGADNEQFF,TGTGCCAGCAGCGAGGGCGGAGCGGACAATGAGCAGTTCTTC
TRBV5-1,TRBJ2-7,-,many,CASSLGRSSYEQYF,TGCGCCAGCAGCTTGGGTAGGAGCTCCTACGAGCAGTACTTC
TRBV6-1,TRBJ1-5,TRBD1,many,CASTYRGRDQPQHF,TGTGCCAGCACCTACAGGGGTAGGGATCAGCCCCAGCATTTT